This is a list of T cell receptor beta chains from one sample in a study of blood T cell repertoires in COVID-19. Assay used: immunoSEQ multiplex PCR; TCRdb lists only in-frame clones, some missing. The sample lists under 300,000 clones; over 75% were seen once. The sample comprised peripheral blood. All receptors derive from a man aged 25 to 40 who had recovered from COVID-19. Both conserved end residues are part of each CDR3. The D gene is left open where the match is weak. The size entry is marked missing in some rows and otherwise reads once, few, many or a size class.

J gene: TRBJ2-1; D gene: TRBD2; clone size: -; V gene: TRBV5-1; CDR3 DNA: TGCGCCAGCAGCTTGGCGGGGGGTCGGTCCAATGAGCAGTTCTTC; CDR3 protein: CASSLAGGRSNEQFF
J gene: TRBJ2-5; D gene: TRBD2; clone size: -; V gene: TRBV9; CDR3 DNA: TGTGCCAGCAGCCCGTGGACTAGCGGGGAAGAGACCCAGTACTTC; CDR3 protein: CASSPWTSGEETQYF
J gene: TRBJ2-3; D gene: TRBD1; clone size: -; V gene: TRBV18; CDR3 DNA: TGTGCCAGCTCAAGCACCTACAGGGGGAAAGTTGGAACAGATACGCAGTATTTT; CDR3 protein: CASSSTYRGKVGTDTQYF
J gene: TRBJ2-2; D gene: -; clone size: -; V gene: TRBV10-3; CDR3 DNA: TGTGCCATCAGTGGTTTAGACACCGGGGAGCTGTTTTTT; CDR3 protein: CAISGLDTGELFF
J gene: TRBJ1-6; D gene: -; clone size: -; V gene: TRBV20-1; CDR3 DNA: TGCAGTGCTAGTGACGGAATGGGAGATTCACCCCTCCACTTT; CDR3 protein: CSASDGMGDSPLHF
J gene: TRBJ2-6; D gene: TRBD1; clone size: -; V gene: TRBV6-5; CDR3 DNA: TGTGCCACCTCCGGACAGGGAACCGGGGCCAACGTCCTGACTTTC; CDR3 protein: CATSGQGTGANVLTF
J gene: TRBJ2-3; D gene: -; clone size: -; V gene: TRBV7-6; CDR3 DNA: TGTGCCAGCAGCGCAGACAGGCGACTCACAGATACGCAGTATTTT; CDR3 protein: CASSADRRLTDTQYF
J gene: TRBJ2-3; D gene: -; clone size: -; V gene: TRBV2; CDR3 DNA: TGTGCCAGCAACAAAGGACTTCTTGGCACAGATACGCAGTATTTT; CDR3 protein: CASNKGLLGTDTQYF
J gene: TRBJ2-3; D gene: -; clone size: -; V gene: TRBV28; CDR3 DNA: TGTGCCAGCAGTTCCCAGTTCGGGGATACGCAGTATTTT; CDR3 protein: CASSSQFGDTQYF
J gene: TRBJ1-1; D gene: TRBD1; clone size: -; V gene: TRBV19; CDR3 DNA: TGTGCCAGTAGCCGCGTCCCGGGACAGGGGGAGAACACTGAAGCTTTCTTT; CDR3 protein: CASSRVPGQGENTEAFF
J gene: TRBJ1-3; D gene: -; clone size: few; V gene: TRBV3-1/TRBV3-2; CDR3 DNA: TGTGCCAGCAGCCAAGATTATTCAGGCTCTGGAAACACCATATATTTT; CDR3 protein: CASSQDYSGSGNTIYF
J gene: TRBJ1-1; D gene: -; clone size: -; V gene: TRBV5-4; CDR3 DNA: TGTGCCATCAAAGGAGATCCCCCTTGGAACACTGAAGCTTTCTTT; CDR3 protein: CAIKGDPPWNTEAFF
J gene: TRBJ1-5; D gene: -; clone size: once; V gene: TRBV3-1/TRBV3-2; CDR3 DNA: TGTGCCAGCAGCCAAGATCTCGGGCAGCCCCAGCATTTT; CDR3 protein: CASSQDLGQPQHF
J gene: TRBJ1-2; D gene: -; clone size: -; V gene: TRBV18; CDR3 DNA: TGTGCCAGCTCACCATTGGAAGGTTCAGGTGGCTACACCTTC; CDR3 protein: CASSPLEGSGGYTF
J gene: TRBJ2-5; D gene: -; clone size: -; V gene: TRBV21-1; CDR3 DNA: TGTGCCAGCAGCAAAAATGAGGACAGAGAGTACCAAGAGACCCAGTACTTC; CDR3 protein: CASSKNEDREYQETQYF
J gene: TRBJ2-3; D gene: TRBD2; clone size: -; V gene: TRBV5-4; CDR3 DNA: TGTGCCAGCAGCTTGAGACTAGCTAAAAGCACAGATACGCAGTATTTT; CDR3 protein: CASSLRLAKSTDTQYF
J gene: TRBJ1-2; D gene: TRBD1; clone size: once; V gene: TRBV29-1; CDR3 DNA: TGCAGCGGAAGACAGGGCCTCAGGGGCTACACCTTC; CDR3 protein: CSGRQGLRGYTF
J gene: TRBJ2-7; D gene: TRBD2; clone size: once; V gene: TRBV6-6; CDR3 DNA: TGTGCCAGTAGAGATCAGCGGGGGGCGGGATACGAGCAGTACTTC; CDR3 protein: CASRDQRGAGYEQYF
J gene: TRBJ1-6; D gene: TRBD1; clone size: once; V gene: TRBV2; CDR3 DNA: TGTGCCAGCAGCCCTGACAGGGGCACGAGAAATTCACCCCTCCACTTT; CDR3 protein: CASSPDRGTRNSPLHF
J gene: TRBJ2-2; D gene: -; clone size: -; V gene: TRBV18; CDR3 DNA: TGTGCCAGCTCACCCGGGGTCGGCACCGGGGAGCTGTTTTTT; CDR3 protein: CASSPGVGTGELFF
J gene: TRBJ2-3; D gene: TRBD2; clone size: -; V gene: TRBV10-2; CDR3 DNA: TGCGCCATCCTGACTAGCGGGGGGTCTACGCAGTATTTT; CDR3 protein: CAILTSGGSTQYF
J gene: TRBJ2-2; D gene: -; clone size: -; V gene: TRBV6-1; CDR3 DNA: TGTGCCAGCAGTGAAGGACTGGCGTGGACCGGGGAGCTGTTTTTT; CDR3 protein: CASSEGLAWTGELFF
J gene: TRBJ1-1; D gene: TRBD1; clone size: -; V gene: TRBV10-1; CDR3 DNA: TGCGCCAGCAGGAGGGGGCAGAACACTGAAGCTTTCTTT; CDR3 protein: CASRRGQNTEAFF
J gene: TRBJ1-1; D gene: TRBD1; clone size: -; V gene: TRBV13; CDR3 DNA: TGTGCCAGCAGCTTGGGACAGCCGAACACTGAAGCTTTCTTT; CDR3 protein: CASSLGQPNTEAFF
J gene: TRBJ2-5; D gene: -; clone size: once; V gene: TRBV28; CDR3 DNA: TGTGCCAGCAGTTCCGACTTTAAGTACTTC; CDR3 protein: CASSSDFKYF
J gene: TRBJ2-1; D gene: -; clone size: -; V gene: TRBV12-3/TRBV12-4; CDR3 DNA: TGTGCCAGCGGAACGGGCGGGTACAATGAGCAGTTCTTC; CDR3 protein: CASGTGGYNEQFF
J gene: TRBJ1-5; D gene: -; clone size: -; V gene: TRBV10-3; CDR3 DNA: TGTGCCATCAGTAATCGGGGGAATAGCAATCAGCCCCAGCATTTT; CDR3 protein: CAISNRGNSNQPQHF
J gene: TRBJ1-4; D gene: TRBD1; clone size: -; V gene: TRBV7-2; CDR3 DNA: TGTGCCAGCAGCTTCTTTTTGACAGGGGATGGAGAAAAACTGTTTTTT; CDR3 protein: CASSFFLTGDGEKLFF
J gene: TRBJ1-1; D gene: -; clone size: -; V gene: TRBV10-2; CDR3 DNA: TGCGCCAGCAGTGACATGAACACTGAAGCTTTCTTT; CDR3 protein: CASSDMNTEAFF
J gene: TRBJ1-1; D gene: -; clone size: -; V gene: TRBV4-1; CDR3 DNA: TGCGCCAGCAGCCAAGTTGTGGCCACAGGGTCTGAAGCTTTCTTT; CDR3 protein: CASSQVVATGSEAFF
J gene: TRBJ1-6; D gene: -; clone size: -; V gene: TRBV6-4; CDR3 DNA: TGTGCCAGCAGTGACTCACAGGCAAATTCACCCCTCCACTTT; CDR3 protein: CASSDSQANSPLHF
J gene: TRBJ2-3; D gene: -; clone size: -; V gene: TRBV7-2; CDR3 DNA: TGTGCCAGCAGCCGCCCGGTCAGCACAGATACGCAGTATTTT; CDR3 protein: CASSRPVSTDTQYF
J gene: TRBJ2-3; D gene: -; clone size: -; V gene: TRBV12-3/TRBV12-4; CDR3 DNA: TGTGCCAGCAGTTTCTCTAGCGAGACGCAGTATTTT; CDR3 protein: CASSFSSETQYF
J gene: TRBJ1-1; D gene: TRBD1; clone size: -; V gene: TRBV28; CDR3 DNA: TGTGCCAGCATCCCGGACAGGGTGAACACTGAAGCTTTCTTT; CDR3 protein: CASIPDRVNTEAFF
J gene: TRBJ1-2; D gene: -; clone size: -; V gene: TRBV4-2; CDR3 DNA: TGTGCCAGCAGCCAAGATAATGCGGGGCTCAGGAACTATGGCTACACCTTC; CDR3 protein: CASSQDNAGLRNYGYTF
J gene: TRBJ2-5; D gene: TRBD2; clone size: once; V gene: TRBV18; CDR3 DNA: TGTGCCAGCAAGACTAGCGGGGGGGAAGAGACCCAGTACTTC; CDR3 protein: CASKTSGGEETQYF
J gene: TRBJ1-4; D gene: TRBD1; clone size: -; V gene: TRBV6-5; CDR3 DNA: TGTGCCAGCAGGACCAGGGGGCGAGGGAATGAAAAACTGTTTTTT; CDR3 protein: CASRTRGRGNEKLFF
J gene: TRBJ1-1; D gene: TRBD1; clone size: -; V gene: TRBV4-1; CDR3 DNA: TGCGCCAGCAGCCTGTGGACAGGGAACACTGAAGCTTTCTTT; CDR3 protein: CASSLWTGNTEAFF
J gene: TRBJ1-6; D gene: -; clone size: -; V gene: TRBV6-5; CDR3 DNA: TGTGCCAGCAGTTACCCCGGGATGAATTCACCCCTCCACTTT; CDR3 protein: CASSYPGMNSPLHF
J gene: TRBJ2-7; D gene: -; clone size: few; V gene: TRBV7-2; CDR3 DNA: TGTGCCAGCAGCCCCACCCCTAGCAACTACGAGCAGTACTTC; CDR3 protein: CASSPTPSNYEQYF
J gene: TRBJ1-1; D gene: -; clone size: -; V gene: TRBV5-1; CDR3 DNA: TGCGCCAGCAGCCCAACCATGGCGGCTGAAGCTTTCTTT; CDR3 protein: CASSPTMAAEAFF
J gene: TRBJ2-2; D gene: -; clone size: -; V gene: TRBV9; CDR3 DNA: TGTGCCAGCACCCCTCGGAGGGGGCCGGGCGGGGAGCTGTTTTTT; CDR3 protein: CASTPRRGPGGELFF
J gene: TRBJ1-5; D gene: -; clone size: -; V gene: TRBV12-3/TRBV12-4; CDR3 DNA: TGTGCCAGCAGTTTCAGGAATCAGCCCCAGCATTTT; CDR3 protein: CASSFRNQPQHF
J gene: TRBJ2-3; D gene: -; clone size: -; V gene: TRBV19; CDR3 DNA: TGTGCCAGTAGTACCCGGGGTATAGATACGCAGTATTTT; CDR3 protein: CASSTRGIDTQYF
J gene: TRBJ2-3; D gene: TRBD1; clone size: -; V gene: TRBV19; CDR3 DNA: TGTGCCAGTAGGCGTGCTGGACAGGGAGTGGTAGATACGCAGTATTTT; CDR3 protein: CASRRAGQGVVDTQYF
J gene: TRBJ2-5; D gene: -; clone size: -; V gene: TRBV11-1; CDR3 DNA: TGTGCCAGCAGCCAATTCAGGGTTCAAGAGACCCAGTACTTC; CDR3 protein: CASSQFRVQETQYF
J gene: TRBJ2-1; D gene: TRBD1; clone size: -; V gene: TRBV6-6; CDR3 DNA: TGTGCCAGCAGTTACTCGACAGGGTATAATGAGCAGTTCTTC; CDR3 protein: CASSYSTGYNEQFF
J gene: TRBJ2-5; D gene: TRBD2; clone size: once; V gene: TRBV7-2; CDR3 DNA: TGTGCCAGCAGCTTAGGAGGGACTAGCGGAAAGTACCAAGAGACCCAGTACTTC; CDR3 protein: CASSLGGTSGKYQETQYF
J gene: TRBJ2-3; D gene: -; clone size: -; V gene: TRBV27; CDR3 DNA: TGTGCCAGCAGTCCCGGGACTGGTTACACAGATACGCAGTATTTT; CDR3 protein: CASSPGTGYTDTQYF
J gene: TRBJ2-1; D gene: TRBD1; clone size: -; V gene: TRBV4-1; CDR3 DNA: TGCGCCAGCAGCCAAGGGCAGGGGGCGAATGAGCAGTTCTTC; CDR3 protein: CASSQGQGANEQFF
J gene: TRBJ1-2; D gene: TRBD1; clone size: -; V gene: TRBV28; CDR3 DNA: TGTGCCAGCAGTTTTGTACCCGGACAGGGTGATCGCTACACCTTC; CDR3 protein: CASSFVPGQGDRYTF
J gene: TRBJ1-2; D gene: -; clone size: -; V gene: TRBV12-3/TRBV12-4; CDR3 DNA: TGTGCCAGCAGTATCTCGGGATATGGCTACACCTTC; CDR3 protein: CASSISGYGYTF
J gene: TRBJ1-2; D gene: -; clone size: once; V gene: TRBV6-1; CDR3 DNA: TGTGCCAGCAGTGAAGGGCCCACAGAGTATGGCTACACCTTC; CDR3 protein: CASSEGPTEYGYTF
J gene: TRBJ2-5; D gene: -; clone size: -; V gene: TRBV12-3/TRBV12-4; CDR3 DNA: TGTGCCAGCAGTTTTCAACGCGGGACCCAGTACTTC; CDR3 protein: CASSFQRGTQYF
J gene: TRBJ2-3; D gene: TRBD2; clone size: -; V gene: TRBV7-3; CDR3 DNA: TGTGCCAGCAGCTTAGGTAGCGGGGGGGCCATAGATACGCAGTATTTT; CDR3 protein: CASSLGSGGAIDTQYF
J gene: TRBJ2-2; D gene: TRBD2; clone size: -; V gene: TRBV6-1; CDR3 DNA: TGTGCCAGCAGTGGAGGACTAGCGAATGGTGCCGGGGAGCTGTTTTTT; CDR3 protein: CASSGGLANGAGELFF
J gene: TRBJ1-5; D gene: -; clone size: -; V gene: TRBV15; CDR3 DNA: TGTGCCACCAGCAGGGGGACATCCGCACAGCCCCAGCATTTT; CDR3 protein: CATSRGTSAQPQHF